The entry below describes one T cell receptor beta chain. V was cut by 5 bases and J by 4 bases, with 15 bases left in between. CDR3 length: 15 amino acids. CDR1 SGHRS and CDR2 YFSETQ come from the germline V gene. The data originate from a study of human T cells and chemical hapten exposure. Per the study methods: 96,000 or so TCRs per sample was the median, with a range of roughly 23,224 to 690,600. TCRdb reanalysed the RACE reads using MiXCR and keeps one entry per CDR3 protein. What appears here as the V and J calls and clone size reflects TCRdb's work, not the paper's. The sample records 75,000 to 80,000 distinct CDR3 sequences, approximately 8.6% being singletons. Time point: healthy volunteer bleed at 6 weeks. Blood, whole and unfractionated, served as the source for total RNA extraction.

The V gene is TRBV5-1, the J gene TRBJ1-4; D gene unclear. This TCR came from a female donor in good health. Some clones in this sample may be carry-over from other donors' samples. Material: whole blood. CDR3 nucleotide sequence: TGCGCCAGCAGTCGGTCCGGAGTACGTAATGAAAAACTGTTTTTT. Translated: CASSRSGVRNEKLFF.